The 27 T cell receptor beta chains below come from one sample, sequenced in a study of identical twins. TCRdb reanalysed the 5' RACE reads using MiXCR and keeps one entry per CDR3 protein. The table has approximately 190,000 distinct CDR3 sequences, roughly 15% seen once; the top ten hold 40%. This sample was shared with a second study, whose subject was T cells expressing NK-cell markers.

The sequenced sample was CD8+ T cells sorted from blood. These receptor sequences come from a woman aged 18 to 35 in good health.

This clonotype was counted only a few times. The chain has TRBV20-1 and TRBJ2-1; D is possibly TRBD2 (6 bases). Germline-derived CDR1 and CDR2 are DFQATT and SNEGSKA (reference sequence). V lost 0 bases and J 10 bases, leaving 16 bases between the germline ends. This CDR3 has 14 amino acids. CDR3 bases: TGCAGTGCTAGAGATGTATCCCCGGAGGGCGAGCAGTTCTTC. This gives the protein CSARDVSPEGEQFF.

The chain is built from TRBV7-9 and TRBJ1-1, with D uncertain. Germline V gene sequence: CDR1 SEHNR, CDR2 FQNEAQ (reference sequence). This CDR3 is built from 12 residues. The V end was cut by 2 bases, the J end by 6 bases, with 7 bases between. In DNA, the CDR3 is TGTGCCAGCAGCTTACTCCGGGCTGAAGCTTTCTTT. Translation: CASSLLRAEAFF.

In DNA, the CDR3 is TGTGCCAGCAGCGTAGCTGCGGGGGGTAATTCACCCCTCCACTTT. Its translation is CASSVAAGGNSPLHF. V and J are TRBV9 and TRBJ1-6, with D perhaps TRBD1 (5 bases). The V gene lost 0 bases and the J gene lost 6 bases, with 10 bases spanning the gap. This CDR3 region has 15 residues. CDR1 is SGDLS and CDR2 is YYNGEE in the germline V gene.

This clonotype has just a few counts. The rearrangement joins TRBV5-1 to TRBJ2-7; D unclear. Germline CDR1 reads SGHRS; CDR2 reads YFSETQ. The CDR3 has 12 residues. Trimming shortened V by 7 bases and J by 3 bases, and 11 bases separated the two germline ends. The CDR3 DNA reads TGCGCCAGCGGAGCAGGAAACTACGAGCAGTACTTC. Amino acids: CASGAGNYEQYF.

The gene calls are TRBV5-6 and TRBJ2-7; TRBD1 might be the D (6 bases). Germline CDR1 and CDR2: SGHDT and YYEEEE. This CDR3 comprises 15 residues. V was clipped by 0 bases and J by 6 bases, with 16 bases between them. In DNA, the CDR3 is TGTGCCAGCAGCTTGGGATTTGGTGGGGGCGGCGAGCAGTACTTC. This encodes CASSLGFGGGGEQYF.

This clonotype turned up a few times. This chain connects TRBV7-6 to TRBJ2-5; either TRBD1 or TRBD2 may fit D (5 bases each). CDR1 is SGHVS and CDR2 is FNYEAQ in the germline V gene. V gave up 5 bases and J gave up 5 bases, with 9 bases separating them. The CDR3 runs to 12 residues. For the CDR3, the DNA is TGTGCCAGCAGCGAGGGGTTTGAGACCCAGTACTTC. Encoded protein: CASSEGFETQYF. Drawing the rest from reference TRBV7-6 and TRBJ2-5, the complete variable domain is GAGVSQSPRYKVTKRGQDVALRCDPISGHVSLYWYRQALGQGPEFLTYFNYEAQQDKSGLPNDRFSAERPEGSISTLTIQRTEQRDSAMYRCASSEGFETQYFGPGTRLLVL.

The CDR3 loop reads CASRTGSGYEQYF. For the CDR3, the DNA is TGTGCCAGCAGAACAGGGAGTGGCTACGAGCAGTACTTC. V gene TRBV7-9 combines with J gene TRBJ2-7; weak D call: TRBD1 (6 bases). V lost 6 bases to trimming and J lost 3 bases, with 12 bases between them. The CDR3 consists of 13 residues. The germline V gene encodes CDR1 SEHNR and CDR2 FQNEAQ (reference sequence).

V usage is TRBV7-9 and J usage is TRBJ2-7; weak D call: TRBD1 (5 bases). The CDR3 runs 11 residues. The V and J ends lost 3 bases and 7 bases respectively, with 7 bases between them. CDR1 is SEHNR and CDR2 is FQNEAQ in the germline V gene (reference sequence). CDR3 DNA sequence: TGTGCCAGCAGCTTGACAGAAGAGCAGTACTTC. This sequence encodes CASSLTEEQYF.

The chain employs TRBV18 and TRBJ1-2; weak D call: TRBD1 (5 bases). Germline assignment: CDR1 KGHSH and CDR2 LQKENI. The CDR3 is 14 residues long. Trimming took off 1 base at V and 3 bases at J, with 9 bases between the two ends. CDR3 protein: CASSPRDDYYGYTF. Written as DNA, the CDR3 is TGTGCCAGCTCACCACGGGACGACTACTATGGCTACACCTTC.

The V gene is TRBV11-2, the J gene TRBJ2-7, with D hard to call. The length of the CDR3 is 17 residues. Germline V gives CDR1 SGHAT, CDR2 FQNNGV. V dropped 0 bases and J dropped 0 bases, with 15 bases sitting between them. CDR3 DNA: TGTGCCAGCAGCTTAGATGGTATTGGGCCCTACTCCTACGAGCAGTACTTC. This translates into CASSLDGIGPYSYEQYF.

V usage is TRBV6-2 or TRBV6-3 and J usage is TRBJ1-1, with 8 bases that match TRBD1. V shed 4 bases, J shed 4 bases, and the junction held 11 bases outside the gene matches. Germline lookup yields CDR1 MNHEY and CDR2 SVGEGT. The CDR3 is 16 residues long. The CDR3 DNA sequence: TGTGCCAGCAGTTTCTCCAGTCGGACAGGGACCACTGAAGCTTTCTTT. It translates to CASSFSSRTGTTEAFF.

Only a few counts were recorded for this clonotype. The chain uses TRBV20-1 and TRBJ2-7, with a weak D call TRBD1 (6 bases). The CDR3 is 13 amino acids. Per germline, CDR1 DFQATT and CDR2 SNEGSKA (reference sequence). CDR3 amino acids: CSALQGLAYEQYF. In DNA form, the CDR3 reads TGCAGCGCTTTACAGGGTCTTGCCTACGAGCAGTACTTC.

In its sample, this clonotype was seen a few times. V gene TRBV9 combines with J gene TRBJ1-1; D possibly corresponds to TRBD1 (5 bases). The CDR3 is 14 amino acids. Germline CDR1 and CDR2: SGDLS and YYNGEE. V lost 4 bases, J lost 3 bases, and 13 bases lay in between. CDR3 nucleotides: TGTGCCAGCAGCTCATCAGGGACGCACACTGAAGCTTTCTTT. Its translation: CASSSSGTHTEAFF.

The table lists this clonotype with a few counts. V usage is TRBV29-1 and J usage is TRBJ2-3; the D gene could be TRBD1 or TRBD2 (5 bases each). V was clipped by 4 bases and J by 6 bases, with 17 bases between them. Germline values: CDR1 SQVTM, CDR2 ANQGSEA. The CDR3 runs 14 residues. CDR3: CSVVLTAVRDTQYF. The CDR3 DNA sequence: TGCAGCGTTGTATTGACAGCGGTTCGGGATACGCAGTATTTT.

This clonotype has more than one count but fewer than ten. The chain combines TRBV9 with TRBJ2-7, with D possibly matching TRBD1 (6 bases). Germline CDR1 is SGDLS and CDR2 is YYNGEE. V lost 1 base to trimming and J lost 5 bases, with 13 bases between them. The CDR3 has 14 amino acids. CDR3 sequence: CASSVMSGVDEQYF. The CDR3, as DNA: TGTGCCAGCAGCGTAATGTCAGGGGTTGACGAGCAGTACTTC.

The CDR3 DNA reads TGCAGCGTTGAAGTGTCCGGAACCGGGGAGCTGTTTTTT. This encodes CSVEVSGTGELFF. The chain recombines TRBV29-1 with TRBJ2-2; D remains ambiguous. From germline, CDR1 is SQVTM and CDR2 ANQGSEA. The CDR3 extends over 13 amino acids. V was pared by 1 base and J by 5 bases, with 8 bases between.

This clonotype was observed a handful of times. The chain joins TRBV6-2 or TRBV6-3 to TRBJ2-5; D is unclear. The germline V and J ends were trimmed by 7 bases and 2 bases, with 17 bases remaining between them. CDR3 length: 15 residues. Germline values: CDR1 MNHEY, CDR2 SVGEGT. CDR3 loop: CASTSPTARQETQYF. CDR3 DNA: TGTGCCAGCACTTCTCCGACCGCTAGGCAAGAGACCCAGTACTTC.

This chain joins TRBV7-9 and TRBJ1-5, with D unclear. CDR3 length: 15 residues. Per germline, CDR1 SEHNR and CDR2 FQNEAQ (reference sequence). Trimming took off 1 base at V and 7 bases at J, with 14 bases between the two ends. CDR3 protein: CASSLGRDRGQPQHF. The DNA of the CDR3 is TGTGCCAGCAGCTTAGGCCGGGATCGGGGACAGCCCCAGCATTTT. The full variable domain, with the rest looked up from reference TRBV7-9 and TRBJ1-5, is DTGVSQNPRHKITKRGQNVTFRCDPISEHNRLYWYRQTLGQGPEFLTYFQNEAQLEKSRLLSDRFSAERPKGSFSTLEIQRTEQGDSAMYLCASSLGRDRGQPQHFGDGTRLSIL.

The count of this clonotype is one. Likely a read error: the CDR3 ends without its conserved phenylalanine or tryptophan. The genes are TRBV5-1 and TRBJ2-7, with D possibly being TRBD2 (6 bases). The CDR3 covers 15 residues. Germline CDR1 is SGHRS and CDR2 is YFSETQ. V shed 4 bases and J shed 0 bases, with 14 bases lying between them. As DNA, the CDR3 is TGCGCCAGCAGCCCCTTTGGCGGGACCTCCTACGAGCAGTACATC. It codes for CASSPFGGTSYEQYI.

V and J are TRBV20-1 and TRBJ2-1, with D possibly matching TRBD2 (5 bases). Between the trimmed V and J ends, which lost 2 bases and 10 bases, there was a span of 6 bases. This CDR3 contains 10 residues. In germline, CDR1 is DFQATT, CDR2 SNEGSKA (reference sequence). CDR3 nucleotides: TGCAGTGCTAGATCGGGGGAGCAGTTCTTC. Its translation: CSARSGEQFF.

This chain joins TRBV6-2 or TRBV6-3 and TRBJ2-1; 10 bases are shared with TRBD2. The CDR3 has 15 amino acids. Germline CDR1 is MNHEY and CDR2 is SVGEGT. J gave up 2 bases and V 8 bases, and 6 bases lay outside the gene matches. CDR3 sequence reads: CASGSGTSAYNEQFF. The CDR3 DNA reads TGTGCCAGCGGGTCCGGGACTAGCGCCTACAATGAGCAGTTCTTC.

The CDR3 DNA follows: TGCAGTGCTAGAGATAGATTCGCGAACACCGGGGAGCTGTTTTTT. As protein: CSARDRFANTGELFF. The chain couples TRBV20-1 to TRBJ2-2; D not resolved. This CDR3 comprises 15 residues. V shed 0 bases and J shed 0 bases, with 8 bases lying between them. The germline V gene encodes CDR1 DFQATT and CDR2 SNEGSKA (reference sequence).

CDR3 nucleotide sequence: TGTGCCAGCCCTCCGCTAACGGACAGGGGTACCGGGGAGCTGTTTTTT. Its protein product is CASPPLTDRGTGELFF. This chain uses TRBV2 with TRBJ2-2, with 9 bases that match TRBD1. Germline V gene sequence: CDR1 SNHLY, CDR2 FYNNEI. The trim removed 8 bases at V and 5 bases at J, leaving 12 bases unmatched. This CDR3 is built from 16 residues.

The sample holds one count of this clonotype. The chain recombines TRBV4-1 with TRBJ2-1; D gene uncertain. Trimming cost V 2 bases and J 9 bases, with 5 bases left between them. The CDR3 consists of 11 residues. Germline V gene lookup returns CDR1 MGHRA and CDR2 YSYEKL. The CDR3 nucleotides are TGCGCCAGCAGCCAACTAGGTGAGCAGTTCTTC. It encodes CASSQLGEQFF.

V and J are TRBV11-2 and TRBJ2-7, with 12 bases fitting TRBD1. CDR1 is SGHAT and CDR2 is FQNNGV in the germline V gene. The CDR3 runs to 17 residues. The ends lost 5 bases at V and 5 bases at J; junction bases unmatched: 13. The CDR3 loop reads CASSLEFSGTGGDEQYF. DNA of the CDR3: TGTGCCAGCAGCCTTGAGTTCAGTGGGACAGGGGGCGACGAGCAGTACTTC.

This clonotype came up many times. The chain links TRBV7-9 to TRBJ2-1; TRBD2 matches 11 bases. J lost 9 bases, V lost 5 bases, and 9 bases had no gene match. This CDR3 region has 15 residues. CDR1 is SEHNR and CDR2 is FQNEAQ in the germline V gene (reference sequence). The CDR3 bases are TGTGCCAGCAGCCCCCGCGGAACTAGCGGGAGTGAGCAGTTCTTC. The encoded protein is CASSPRGTSGSEQFF.

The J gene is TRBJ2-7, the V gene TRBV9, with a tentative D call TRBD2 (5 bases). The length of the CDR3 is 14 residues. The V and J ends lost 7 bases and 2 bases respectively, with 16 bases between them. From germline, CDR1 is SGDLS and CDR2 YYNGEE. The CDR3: CASGPTRTPYEQYF. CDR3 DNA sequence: TGTGCCAGCGGACCTACTAGGACGCCCTACGAGCAGTACTTC.